This is a list of T cell receptor beta chains from one sample in a study of blood T cell repertoires in COVID-19. The protocol was immunoSEQ multiplex PCR, while the TCRdb copy is restricted to in-frame clones and leaves out a portion. The data contain more than 40,000 clones, about 88% of them seen just once; the ten biggest clones take up about 4.2%. The specimen was peripheral blood. These receptors were obtained from a man aged 50-60 years with active COVID-19. CDR3s leave out the opening cysteine and the closing phenylalanine or tryptophan. Some rows have no size entry. The others give once, few or many, or a class for an expanded clone.

j_call clone_size v_call cdr3_aa
TRBJ2-1 NA TRBV3-1/TRBV3-2 ASSRSGTTNYNEQF
TRBJ2-5 NA TRBV4-3 ASSQDLLKETQY
TRBJ1-4 once TRBV2 ASSDPKVGQMNEKLF
TRBJ1-1 NA TRBV5-4 ASSWGQNTEAF
TRBJ1-2 NA TRBV4-1 ASSQDVGTGGAAGYT
TRBJ2-3 NA TRBV5-1 ASSLASPDTQY
TRBJ1-1 NA TRBV7-8 ASSLDLDRGRTEAF
TRBJ2-7 NA TRBV7-7 ASSSGTGPFYEQY
TRBJ2-5 NA TRBV5-8 ARGRKGRASDGQETQY
TRBJ1-6 NA TRBV27 ATTSLIRRGKGSPLH
TRBJ2-7 NA TRBV11-3 ASSPGLKRTNEQY
TRBJ2-5 NA TRBV2 ASSLGLLKQN
TRBJ2-7 NA TRBV10-3 AIGLAGGVYEQY
TRBJ2-1 NA TRBV5-1 ASNPAGIAGDNEQF
TRBJ2-5 NA TRBV28 ASRPGLAGVRETQY
TRBJ2-3 NA TRBV28 ASSLGQGTDTQY
TRBJ1-4 NA TRBV5-1 ASSLVGAYEKLF
TRBJ2-6 few TRBV6-6 ASSFGTGAGANVLT
TRBJ2-7 NA TRBV7-2 ASSLAHESYEQY
TRBJ2-3 NA TRBV7-2 ASSLVTRASSTDTQY
TRBJ2-4 once TRBV5-6 ASSLFYRDLAKNIQY
TRBJ2-1 NA TRBV12-3/TRBV12-4 ASSLAQGDEQF
TRBJ2-5 NA TRBV7-9 ASSTSDRERETQY
TRBJ1-5 NA TRBV9 ASSVATGKGNQPQH
TRBJ2-1 NA TRBV6-6 ASRASANEQF
TRBJ1-1 NA TRBV15 ATSRERGVGRTEAF
TRBJ2-2 NA TRBV5-4 ASREGLAGTGELF
TRBJ1-5 few TRBV5-1 ASSLEGVNNQPQH
TRBJ2-3 NA TRBV10-2 ASSETSGGAIVSDTQY
TRBJ2-7 NA TRBV10-1 ASSETGQGNYEQY
TRBJ2-3 NA TRBV5-5 ASSLATSGGFTDTQY
TRBJ2-6 NA TRBV5-6 ASSLEGYWRLNGANVLT
TRBJ1-6 NA TRBV18 ASSPALTGADSPLH
TRBJ2-3 NA TRBV13 ASSLAGQGTDTQY
TRBJ2-3 NA TRBV10-1 ASSRGDITDTQY
TRBJ2-1 NA TRBV5-4 ASSLGQQSYNEQF
TRBJ2-7 NA TRBV9 ASSLTGVSYEQY
TRBJ2-6 once TRBV5-1 ASSLDPMDRSLLTGANVLT
TRBJ1-6 few TRBV28 ASSLGQGRSPLH
TRBJ2-5 NA TRBV7-2 ASSLRRTVETQY
TRBJ2-3 NA TRBV19 ASSMVPLAGSTDTQY
TRBJ2-2 NA TRBV7-9 ASSLGGGRTNTGELF
TRBJ1-4 NA TRBV25-1 AILRGSPATNEKLF
TRBJ2-1 NA TRBV11-2 ASSQRPGLGYNEQF
TRBJ2-3 NA TRBV27 ASRLPFQY
TRBJ2-3 NA TRBV4-1 ASSHMGLAGITDTQY
TRBJ2-1 NA TRBV29-1 SDGGVYNEQF
TRBJ1-2 once TRBV5-1 ASHRDSSIRSNYGYT
TRBJ1-6 NA TRBV28 ASTPGQGNSPLH
TRBJ1-1 NA TRBV19 ASSLQGAEWNTEAF
TRBJ2-2 NA TRBV3-1/TRBV3-2 ASSSLNTGELF
TRBJ1-1 NA TRBV18 ASSPDSYPTEAF
TRBJ2-3 NA TRBV11-2 ASSSGGDTQY
TRBJ2-1 NA TRBV12-3/TRBV12-4 ASTLNLDEQF
TRBJ1-6 NA TRBV5-4 ASSSDRMSYNSPLH
TRBJ1-6 few TRBV19 ANKDTAKICSPLH
TRBJ1-4 NA TRBV11-2 ASILPRNEKLF
TRBJ1-5 NA TRBV6-5 ASSLQGFDQPQH
TRBJ1-1 NA TRBV3-1/TRBV3-2 ASSQAGQVNTEAF